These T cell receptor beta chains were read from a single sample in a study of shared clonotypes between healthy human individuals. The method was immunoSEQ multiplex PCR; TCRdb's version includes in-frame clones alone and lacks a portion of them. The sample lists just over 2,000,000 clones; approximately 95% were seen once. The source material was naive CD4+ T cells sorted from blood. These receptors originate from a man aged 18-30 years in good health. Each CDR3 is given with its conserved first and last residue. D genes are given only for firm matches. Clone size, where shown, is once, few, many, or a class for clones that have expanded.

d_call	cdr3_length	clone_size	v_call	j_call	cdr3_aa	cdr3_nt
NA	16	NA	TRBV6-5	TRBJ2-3	CASSYGGTTHTYTQYF	TGTGCCAGCAGTTACGGCGGGACAACCCACACATATACGCAGTATTTT
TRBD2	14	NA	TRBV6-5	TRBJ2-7	CASSPAGGPTEQYF	TGTGCCAGCAGTCCAGCGGGAGGGCCTACCGAGCAGTACTTC
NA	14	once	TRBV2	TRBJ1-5	CASKGRNSNQPQHF	TGTGCCAGCAAAGGGCGAAATAGCAATCAGCCCCAGCATTTT
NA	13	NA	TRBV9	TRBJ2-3	CASSVGPKDTQYF	TGTGCCAGCAGCGTAGGGCCGAAGGATACGCAGTATTTT
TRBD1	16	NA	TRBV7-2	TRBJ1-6	CASSLPGQGANSPLHF	TGTGCCAGCAGCTTACCCGGACAGGGGGCCAATTCACCCCTCCACTTT
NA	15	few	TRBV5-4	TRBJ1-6	CASSLGQTYNSPLHF	TGTGCCAGCAGCTTGGGACAGACGTATAATTCACCCCTCCACTTT
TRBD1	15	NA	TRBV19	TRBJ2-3	CASSSTGVDGDTQYF	TGTGCCAGTAGCTCGACAGGGGTGGATGGAGATACGCAGTATTTT
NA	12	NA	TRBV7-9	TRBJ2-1	CASSRHPNEQFF	TGTGCCAGCAGCCGGCACCCCAATGAGCAGTTCTTC
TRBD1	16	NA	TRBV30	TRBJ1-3	CAWSVPGQGAGNTIYF	TGTGCCTGGAGTGTACCGGGCCAGGGGGCTGGAAACACCATATATTTT
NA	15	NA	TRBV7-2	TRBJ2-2	CASSLATGNTGELFF	TGTGCCAGCAGCTTAGCGACAGGGAACACCGGGGAGCTGTTTTTT
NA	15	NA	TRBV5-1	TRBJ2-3	CASSPRTTTTDTQYF	TGCGCCAGCAGCCCCAGGACCACGACGACAGATACGCAGTATTTT
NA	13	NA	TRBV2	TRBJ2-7	CASIRDSGYEQYF	TGTGCCAGCATTAGGGACAGCGGGTACGAGCAGTACTTC
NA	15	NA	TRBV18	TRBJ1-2	CASSSSTRQDYGYTF	TGTGCCAGCTCATCCTCGACGAGACAGGACTATGGCTACACCTTC
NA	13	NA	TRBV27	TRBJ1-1	CASNKDGGTEAFF	TGTGCCAGCAACAAGGACGGCGGCACTGAAGCTTTCTTT
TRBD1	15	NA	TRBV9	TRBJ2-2	CASSPRQGATGELFF	TGTGCCAGCAGCCCCCGACAGGGGGCTACCGGGGAGCTGTTTTTT
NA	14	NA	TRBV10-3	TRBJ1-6	CAISAQQDNSPLHF	TGTGCCATCAGTGCACAGCAAGATAATTCACCCCTCCACTTT
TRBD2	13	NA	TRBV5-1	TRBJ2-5	CASSRGSEETQYF	TGCGCCAGCAGCCGCGGGAGCGAGGAGACCCAGTACTTC
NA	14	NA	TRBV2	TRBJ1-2	CASSEVGRRYGYTF	TGTGCCAGCAGTGAAGTCGGCAGGAGGTATGGCTACACCTTC
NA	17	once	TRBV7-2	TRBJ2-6	CASSPGRMPPGANVLTF	TGTGCCAGCAGCCCGGGGCGGATGCCCCCTGGGGCCAACGTCCTGACTTTC
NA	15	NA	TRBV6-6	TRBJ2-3	CASSSSRKSTDTQYF	TGTGCCAGCAGTTCTTCTAGAAAGAGCACAGATACGCAGTATTTT
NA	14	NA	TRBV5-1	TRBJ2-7	CASSRAGAIYEQYF	TGCGCCAGCAGCAGGGCCGGGGCGATCTACGAGCAGTACTTC
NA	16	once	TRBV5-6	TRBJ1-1	CASSKGGDIRGTEAFF	TGTGCCAGCAGCAAGGGGGGGGACATCCGCGGCACTGAAGCTTTCTTT